The present T cell receptor (beta chain) was sequenced within a study of OX40 agonist ivuxolimab in advanced cancers. Turning to the study itself: Patients received ivuxolimab, an agonistic anti-OX40 (CD134) antibody. General study points: There was clonal expansion of CD4+ and CD8+ blood T cells by week 6 at 0.1 to 3.0 mg/kg. The expanded peripheral T cells' antigen specificity was not determined.

The repertoire was sequenced with immunoSEQ multiplex PCR; TCRdb's copy has only in-frame clones and lacks some. The sample shows some 63,000 clones, almost 95% of them seen only once. Regarding this clone: Antigen unknown.

Germline CDR1 MNHEY, CDR2 SVGAGI. This CDR3 spans 14 amino acids. V shed 0 bases and J shed 3 bases, with 8 bases lying between them. Sequenced here: CD4+ or CD8+ T cells sorted from blood, sampled in a trial of the OX40 agonist ivuxolimab. The rearrangement uses TRBV6-5 and TRBJ1-2; the D gene is possibly TRBD1 (6 bases). The TCR sequence derives from an adult with an advanced solid tumor such as melanoma, head and neck, liver or kidney cancer. CDR3 residues: CASSYSAGDYGYTF. In DNA form, the CDR3 reads TGTGCCAGCAGTTACTCTGCAGGGGACTATGGCTACACCTTC.